What follows is one T cell receptor (beta chain) and its context. The target antigen is unknown. The primer mix had 60 Vbeta and 13 Jbeta primers. TCRdb's copy holds only in-frame clones and misses some; the assay was immunoSEQ multiplex PCR. The data show about 200,000 clones, 82% seen once. The data belong to a study of cytomegalovirus exposure and HLA in healthy donors. Overall study findings and caveats: Association of a missense DCLRE1C variant with TCR beta V- and J-gene trimming was reported in a later analysis. Altogether, 150 to 200 TCR beta chains were recorded as cytomegalovirus-associated.

Germline V CDR1 and CDR2: SGDLS, YYNGEE. Trimming cost V 4 bases and J 9 bases, with 14 bases left between them. This CDR3 contains 14 residues. This sequence was found in a woman in her fifties or sixties in good health and CMV-seropositive. The sequencing sample was made of PBMCs. The gene calls are TRBV9 and TRBJ1-6; tentative D call: TRBD1 (6 bases). CDR3 region: CASSTRDTLSPLHF. Written as DNA, the CDR3 is TGTGCCAGCAGCACCCGGGACACCCTTTCACCCCTCCACTTT.